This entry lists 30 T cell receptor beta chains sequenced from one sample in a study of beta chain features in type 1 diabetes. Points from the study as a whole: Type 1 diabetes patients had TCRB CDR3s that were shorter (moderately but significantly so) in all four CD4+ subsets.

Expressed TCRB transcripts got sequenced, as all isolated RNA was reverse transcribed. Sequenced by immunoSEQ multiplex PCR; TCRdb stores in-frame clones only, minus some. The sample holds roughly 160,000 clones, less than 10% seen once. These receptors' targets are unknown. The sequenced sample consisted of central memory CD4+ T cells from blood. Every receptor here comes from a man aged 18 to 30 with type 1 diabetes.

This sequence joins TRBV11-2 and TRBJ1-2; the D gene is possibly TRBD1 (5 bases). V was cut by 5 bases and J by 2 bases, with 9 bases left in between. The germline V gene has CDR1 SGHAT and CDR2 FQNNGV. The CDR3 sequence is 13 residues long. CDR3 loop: CASSPDKNYGYTF. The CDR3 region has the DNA TGTGCCAGCAGCCCGGACAAGAACTATGGCTACACCTTC.

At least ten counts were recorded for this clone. Here the CDR3 reads CASSFIAGAEQYF. CDR3 DNA: TGTGCCAGCAGCTTTATAGCGGGAGCCGAGCAGTACTTC. The V and J genes are TRBV7-2 and TRBJ2-7, with TRBD2 identical over 9 bases. This CDR3 is built from 13 residues. With V trimmed by 3 bases and J by 6 bases, 3 bases remained unmatched. The germline V gene encodes CDR1 SGHTA and CDR2 FQGNSA.

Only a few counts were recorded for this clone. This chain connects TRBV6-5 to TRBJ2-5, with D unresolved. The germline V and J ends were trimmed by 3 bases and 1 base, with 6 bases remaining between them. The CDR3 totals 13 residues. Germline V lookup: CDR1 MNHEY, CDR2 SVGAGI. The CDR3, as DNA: TGTGCCAGCAGTTATACAGCCCAAGAGACCCAGTACTTC. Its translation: CASSYTAQETQYF.

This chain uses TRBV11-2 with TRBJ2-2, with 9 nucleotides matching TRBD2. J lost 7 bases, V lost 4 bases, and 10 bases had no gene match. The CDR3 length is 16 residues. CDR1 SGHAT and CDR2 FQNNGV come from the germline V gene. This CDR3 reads CASSSSSGRLIGELFF. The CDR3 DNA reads TGTGCCAGCAGCTCCTCCAGCGGGAGGTTGATCGGGGAGCTGTTTTTT.

CDR3 amino acids: CASRAGVLSYNEQFF. CDR3 sequence (DNA): TGTGCCAGCAGGGCAGGGGTACTCTCCTACAATGAGCAGTTCTTC. The chain recombines TRBV27 with TRBJ2-1; weak D call: TRBD1 (6 bases). With 6 bases removed from V and 0 bases from J, the gap between germline ends came to 12 bases. The germline CDR1 and CDR2 sequences are MNHEY and SMNVEV (reference sequence). The CDR3 loop spans 15 amino acids.

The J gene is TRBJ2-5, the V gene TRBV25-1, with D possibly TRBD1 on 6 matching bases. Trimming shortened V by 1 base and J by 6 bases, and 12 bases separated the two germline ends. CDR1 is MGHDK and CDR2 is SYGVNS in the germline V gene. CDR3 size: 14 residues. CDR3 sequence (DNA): TGTGCCAGCAGTGAATCCCCGAGGGGGAAGACCCAGTACTTC. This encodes CASSESPRGKTQYF. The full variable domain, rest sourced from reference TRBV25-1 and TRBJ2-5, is EADIYQTPRYLVIGTGKKITLECSQTMGHDKMYWYQQDPGMELHLIHYSYGVNSTEKGDLSSESTVSRIRTEHFPLTLESARPSHTSQYLCASSESPRGKTQYFGPGTRLLVL.

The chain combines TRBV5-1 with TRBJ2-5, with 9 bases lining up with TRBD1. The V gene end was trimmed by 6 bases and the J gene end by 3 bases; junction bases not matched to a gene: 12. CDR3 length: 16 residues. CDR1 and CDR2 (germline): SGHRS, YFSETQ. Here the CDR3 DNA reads TGCGCCAGCACCCGAGCCTTGACAGGGGGTGAAGAGACCCAGTACTTC. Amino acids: CASTRALTGGEETQYF.

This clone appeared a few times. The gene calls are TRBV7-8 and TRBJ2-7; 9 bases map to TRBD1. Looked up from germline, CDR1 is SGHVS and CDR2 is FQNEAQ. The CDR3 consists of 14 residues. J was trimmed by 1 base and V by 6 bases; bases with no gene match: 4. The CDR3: CASSRQGGSYEQYF. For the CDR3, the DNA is TGTGCCAGCAGTAGACAGGGGGGGTCCTACGAGCAGTACTTC.

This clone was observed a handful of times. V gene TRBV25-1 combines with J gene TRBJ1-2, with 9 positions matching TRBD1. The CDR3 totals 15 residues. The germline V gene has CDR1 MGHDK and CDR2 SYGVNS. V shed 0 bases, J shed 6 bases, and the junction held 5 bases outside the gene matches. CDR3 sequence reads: CASSEYSTGGHGYTF. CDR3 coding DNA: TGTGCCAGCAGTGAATATTCGACAGGGGGTCATGGCTACACCTTC.

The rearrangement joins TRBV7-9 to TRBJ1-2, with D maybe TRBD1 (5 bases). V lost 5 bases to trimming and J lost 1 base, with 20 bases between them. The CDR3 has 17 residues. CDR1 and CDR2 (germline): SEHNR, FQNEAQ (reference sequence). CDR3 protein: CASSQNTRNQGNYGYTF. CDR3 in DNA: TGTGCCAGCAGCCAAAACACCCGAAACCAGGGTAACTATGGCTACACCTTC.

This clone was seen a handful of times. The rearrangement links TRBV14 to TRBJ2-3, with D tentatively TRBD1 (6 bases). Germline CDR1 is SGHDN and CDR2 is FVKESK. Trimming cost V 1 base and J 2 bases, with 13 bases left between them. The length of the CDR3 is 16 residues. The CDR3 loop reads CASSQGRTAVTDTQYF. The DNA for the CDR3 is TGTGCCAGCAGCCAAGGGAGGACAGCTGTCACAGATACGCAGTATTTT.

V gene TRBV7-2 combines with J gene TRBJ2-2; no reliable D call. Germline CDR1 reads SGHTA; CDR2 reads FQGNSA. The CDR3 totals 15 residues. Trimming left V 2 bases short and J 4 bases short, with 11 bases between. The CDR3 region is CASSLYVSSTGELFF. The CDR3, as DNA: TGTGCCAGCAGCTTATATGTCTCTAGCACCGGGGAGCTGTTTTTT.

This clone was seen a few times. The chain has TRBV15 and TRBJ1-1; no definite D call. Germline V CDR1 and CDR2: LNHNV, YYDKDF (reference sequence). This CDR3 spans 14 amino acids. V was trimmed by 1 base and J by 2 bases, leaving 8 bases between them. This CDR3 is CATSRVSLNTEAFF. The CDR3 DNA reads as TGTGCCACCAGCAGAGTCTCGCTAAACACTGAAGCTTTCTTT.

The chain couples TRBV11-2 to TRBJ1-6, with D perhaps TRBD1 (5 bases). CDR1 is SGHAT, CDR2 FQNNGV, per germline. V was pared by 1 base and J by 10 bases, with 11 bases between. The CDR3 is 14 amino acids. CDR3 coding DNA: TGTGCCAGCAGCTTAGTCCAGGGTGGGTCACCCCTCCACTTT. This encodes CASSLVQGGSPLHF.

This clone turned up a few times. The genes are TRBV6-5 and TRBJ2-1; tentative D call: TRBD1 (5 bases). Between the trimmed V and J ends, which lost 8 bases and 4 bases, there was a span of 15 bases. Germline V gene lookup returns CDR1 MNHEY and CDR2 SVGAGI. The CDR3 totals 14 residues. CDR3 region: CASHRAGKYNEQFF. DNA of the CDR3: TGTGCCAGCCATCGGGCAGGGAAATACAATGAGCAGTTCTTC.

The DNA of the CDR3 is TGCGCCAGCAGTGTTGGCGGAAGCACAGATACGCAGTATTTT. Its protein product is CASSVGGSTDTQYF. This chain uses TRBV5-1 with TRBJ2-3; D gene unclear. CDR3 length: 14 amino acids. Trimming removed 5 bases from V and 0 bases from J, with 10 bases in between. Germline CDR1 SGHRS, CDR2 YFSETQ.

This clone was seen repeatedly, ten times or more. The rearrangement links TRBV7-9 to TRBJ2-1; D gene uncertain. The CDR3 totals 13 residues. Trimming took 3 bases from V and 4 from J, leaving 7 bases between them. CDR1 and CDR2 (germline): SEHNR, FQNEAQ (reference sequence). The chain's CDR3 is CASSFGVYNEQFF. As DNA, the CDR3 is TGTGCCAGCAGCTTCGGAGTATACAATGAGCAGTTCTTC.

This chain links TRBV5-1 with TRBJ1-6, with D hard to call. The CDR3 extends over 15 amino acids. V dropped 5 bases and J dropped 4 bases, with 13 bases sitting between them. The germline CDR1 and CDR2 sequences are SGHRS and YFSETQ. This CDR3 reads CASSSSPGYNSPLHF. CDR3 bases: TGCGCCAGCAGTTCGTCACCGGGATATAATTCACCCCTCCACTTT.

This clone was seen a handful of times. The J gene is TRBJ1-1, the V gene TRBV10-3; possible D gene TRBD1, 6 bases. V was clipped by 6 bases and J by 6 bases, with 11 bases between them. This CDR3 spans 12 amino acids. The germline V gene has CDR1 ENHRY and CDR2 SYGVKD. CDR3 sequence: CAISDTGSEAFF. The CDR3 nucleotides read TGTGCCATCAGCGATACAGGGTCTGAAGCTTTCTTT.

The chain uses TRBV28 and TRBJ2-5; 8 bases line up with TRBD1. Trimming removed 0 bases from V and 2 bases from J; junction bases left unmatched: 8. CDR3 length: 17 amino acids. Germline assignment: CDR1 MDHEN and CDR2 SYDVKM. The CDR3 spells CASSLWFGGQEQETQYF. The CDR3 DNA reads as TGTGCCAGCAGTTTATGGTTTGGGGGACAGGAACAAGAGACCCAGTACTTC.

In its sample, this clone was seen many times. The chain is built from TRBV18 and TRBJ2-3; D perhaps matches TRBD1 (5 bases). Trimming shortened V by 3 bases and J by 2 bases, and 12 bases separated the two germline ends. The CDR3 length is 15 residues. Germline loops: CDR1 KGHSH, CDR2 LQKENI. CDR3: CASSPRQQSTDTQYF. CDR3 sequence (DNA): TGTGCCAGCTCACCGCGACAGCAGTCCACAGATACGCAGTATTTT.

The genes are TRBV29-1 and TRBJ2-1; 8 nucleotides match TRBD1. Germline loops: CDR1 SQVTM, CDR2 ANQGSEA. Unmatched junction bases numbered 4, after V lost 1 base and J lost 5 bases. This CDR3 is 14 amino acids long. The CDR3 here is CSVEAGGLDNEQFF. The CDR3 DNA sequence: TGCAGCGTTGAAGCAGGGGGCTTGGACAATGAGCAGTTCTTC.

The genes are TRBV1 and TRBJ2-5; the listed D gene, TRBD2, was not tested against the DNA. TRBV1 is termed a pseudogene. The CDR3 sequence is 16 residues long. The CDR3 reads CTSSQGVRGRPETQYF. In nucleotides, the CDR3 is TGCACCAGCAGCCAAGGGGTGCGCGGGAGGCCAGAGACCCAGTACTTC.

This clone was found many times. DNA of the CDR3: TGTGCCAGCAGCTTATGGGGCCCCTACGAGCAGTACTTC. Translating it yields CASSLWGPYEQYF. J is TRBJ2-7 and V is TRBV7-2; possible D gene TRBD1, 5 bases. Germline loops: CDR1 SGHTA, CDR2 FQGNSA. This CDR3 is 13 amino acids long. Trimming took off 2 bases at V and 2 bases at J, with 7 bases between the two ends.

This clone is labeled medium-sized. The CDR3 coding sequence is TGCAGCGTTAGACTAGCGGGAGGGTCAGAGACCCAGTACTTC. As protein: CSVRLAGGSETQYF. This chain uses TRBV29-1 with TRBJ2-5; 14 bases match TRBD2. Germline V lookup: CDR1 SQVTM, CDR2 ANQGSEA. The junction had 3 bases not matched to a gene; V was cut back by 5 bases and J by 4 bases. This CDR3 comprises 14 residues.

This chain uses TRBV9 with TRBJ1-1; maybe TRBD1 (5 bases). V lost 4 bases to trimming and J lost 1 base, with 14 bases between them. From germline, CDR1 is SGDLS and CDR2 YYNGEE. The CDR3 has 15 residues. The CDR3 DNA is TGTGCCAGCAGCATCGGGGGGGGATCGAACACTGAAGCTTTCTTT. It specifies CASSIGGGSNTEAFF.

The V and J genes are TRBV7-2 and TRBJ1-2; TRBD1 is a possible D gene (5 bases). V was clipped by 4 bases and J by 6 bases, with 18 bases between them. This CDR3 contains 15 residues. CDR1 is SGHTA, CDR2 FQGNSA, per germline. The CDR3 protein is CASSSQGLSGNGYTF. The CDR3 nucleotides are TGTGCCAGCAGCTCGCAGGGTTTATCTGGGAATGGCTACACCTTC.

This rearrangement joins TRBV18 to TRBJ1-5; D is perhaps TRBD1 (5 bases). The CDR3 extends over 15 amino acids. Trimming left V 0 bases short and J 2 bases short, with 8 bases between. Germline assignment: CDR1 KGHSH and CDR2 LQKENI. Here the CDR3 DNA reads TGTGCCAGCTCACCACCTGGGGGGGGCAATCAGCCCCAGCATTTT. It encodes CASSPPGGGNQPQHF.

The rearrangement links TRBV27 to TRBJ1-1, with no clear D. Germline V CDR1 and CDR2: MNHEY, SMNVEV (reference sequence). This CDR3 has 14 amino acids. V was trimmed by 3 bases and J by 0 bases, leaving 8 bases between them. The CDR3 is CASSFRNMNTEAFF. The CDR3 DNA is TGTGCCAGCAGTTTCCGAAACATGAACACTGAAGCTTTCTTT.

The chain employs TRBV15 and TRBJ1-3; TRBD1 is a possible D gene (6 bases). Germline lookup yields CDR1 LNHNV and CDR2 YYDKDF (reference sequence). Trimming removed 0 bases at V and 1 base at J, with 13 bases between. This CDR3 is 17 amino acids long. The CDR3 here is CATSRDHGGRSGNTIYF. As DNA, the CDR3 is TGTGCCACCAGCAGAGATCACGGGGGGCGATCTGGAAACACCATATATTTT.